This T cell receptor (beta chain) is drawn from a study of blood T cell repertoires in COVID-19. TCRdb keeps only in-frame clones here, not all; method: immunoSEQ multiplex PCR. This table holds tens of thousands of clones, around 85% found once. The clonotype originates from a man at least 80 years old with acute or convalescent COVID-19. Sequences were obtained from peripheral blood.

The CDR3 DNA is TGTGCCAGCAGATACAGACAGGGGAACACTGAAGCTTTCTTT. It yields the protein CASRYRQGNTEAFF. The chain couples TRBV6-5 to TRBJ1-1, with 7 bases matching TRBD1. J was trimmed by 1 base and V by 6 bases; bases with no gene match: 5. The CDR3 is 14 amino acids. Looked up from germline, CDR1 is MNHEY and CDR2 is SVGAGI.